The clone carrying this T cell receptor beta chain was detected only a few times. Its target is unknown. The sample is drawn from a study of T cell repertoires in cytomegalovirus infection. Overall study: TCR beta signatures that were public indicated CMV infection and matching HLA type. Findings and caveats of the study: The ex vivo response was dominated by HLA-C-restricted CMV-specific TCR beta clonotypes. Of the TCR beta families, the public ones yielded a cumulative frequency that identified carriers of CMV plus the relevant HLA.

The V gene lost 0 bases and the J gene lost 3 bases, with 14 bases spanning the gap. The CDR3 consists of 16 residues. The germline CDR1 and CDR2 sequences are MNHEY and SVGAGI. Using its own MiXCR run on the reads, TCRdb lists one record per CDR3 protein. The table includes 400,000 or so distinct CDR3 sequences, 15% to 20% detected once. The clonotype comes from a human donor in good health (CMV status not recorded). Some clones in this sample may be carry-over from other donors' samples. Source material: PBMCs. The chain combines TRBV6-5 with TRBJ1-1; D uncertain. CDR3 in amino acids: CASSYSRFLRDTEAFF. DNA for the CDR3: TGTGCCAGCAGTTACTCTAGGTTCCTTCGGGACACTGAAGCTTTCTTT.